This TCR beta chain was sequenced during a study of blood T cell repertoires in COVID-19. At the level of the study: Researchers got acute and convalescent COVID-19 samples from the United States, Italy and Spain. PBMCs, B-cell-depleted T cells, or T cells provided the cDNA or gDNA that made up the material.

Looked up from germline, CDR1 is LGHDT and CDR2 is YNNKEL (reference sequence). This CDR3 has 12 residues. V lost 6 bases and J lost 5, with 10 bases in between. TCRdb's copy holds only in-frame clones and misses some; the assay was immunoSEQ multiplex PCR. The table has over 120,000 clones, around 80% seen once. Input material: peripheral blood. The J gene is TRBJ1-2, the V gene TRBV3-1 (or the pseudogene TRBV3-2); D is uncertain. This receptor was taken from a man in his sixties or seventies who had recovered from COVID-19. The CDR3 region has the DNA TGTGCCAGCAGTCACGGGAGTTATGGCTACACCTTC. Translating gives CASSHGSYGYTF.